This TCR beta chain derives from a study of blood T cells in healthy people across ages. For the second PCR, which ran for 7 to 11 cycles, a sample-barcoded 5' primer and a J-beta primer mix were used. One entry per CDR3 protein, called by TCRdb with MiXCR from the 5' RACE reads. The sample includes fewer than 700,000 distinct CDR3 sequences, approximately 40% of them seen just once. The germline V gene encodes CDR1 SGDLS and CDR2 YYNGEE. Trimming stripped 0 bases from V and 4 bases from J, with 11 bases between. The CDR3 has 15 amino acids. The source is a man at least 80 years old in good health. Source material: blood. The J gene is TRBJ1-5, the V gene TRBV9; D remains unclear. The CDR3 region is CASSVGVQPNQPQHF. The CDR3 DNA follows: TGTGCCAGCAGCGTAGGAGTACAGCCAAATCAGCCCCAGCATTTT.